The present T cell receptor beta chain was sequenced within a study of blood T cell repertoires in COVID-19. Whole-study context: The United States, Italy and Spain were the sources of the acute and convalescent COVID-19 samples. PBMCs, B-cell-depleted T cells, or T cells were the source of the cDNA or gDNA that made up the material.

CDR1 is LNHDA and CDR2 is SQIVND in the germline V gene (reference sequence). The ends were cut back, 1 base at V and 0 bases at J, with 12 bases in the middle. CDR3 length equals 17 residues. The authors' processing: From reference gene primer amplification, estimates of nucleated cell counts were derived. The table came from immunoSEQ multiplex PCR; TCRdb's copy has only in-frame clones and leaves some out. D and trimming were read from the DNA, whereas the V and J calls and clone size are those reported in that table. The data contain 150,000 to 200,000 clones, roughly nine tenths of them singletons.

Sequenced sample: peripheral blood. The gene calls are TRBV19 and TRBJ1-4, with a possible D match to TRBD1 (5 bases). This sequence was found in a man aged 60-69 years with active or convalescent COVID-19. CDR3 nucleotides: TGTGCCAGTAGTATAGTTAGACAGCACGCAACTAATGAAAAACTGTTTTTT. Translating it yields CASSIVRQHATNEKLFF. Full variable domain (rest looked up from reference TRBV19 and TRBJ1-4): DGGITQSPKYLFRKEGQNVTLSCEQNLNHDAMYWYRQDPGQGLRLIYYSQIVNDFQKGDIAEGYSVSREKKESFPLTVTSAQKNPTAFYLCASSIVRQHATNEKLFFGSGTQLSVL.